A selection of T cell receptor beta chains follows, all from one sample in a study of a mutant IDH1 vaccine in newly diagnosed glioma. TCRdb keeps only in-frame clones here, not all; method: immunoSEQ multiplex PCR. The repertoire consists of around 87,000 clones, with roughly 80% occurring once and the leading ten covering under 8%. The material was PBMCs, obtained from a glioma patient treated with radiotherapy, temozolomide or both. The receptors come from a woman aged 50 to 65 with glioma. The CDR3 runs from the conserved cysteine through the conserved F or W. The D gene is left open where the match is weak. A row's size may be missing; if present it is once, few, many or a size class.

TGTGCCAGCAGCTGGGAGCGGAATGTTGGCTACACCTTC	CASSWERNVGYTF	.	TRBJ1-2	13	.	TRBV7-8
TGTGCCAGCAGCGGGGGACAGCCACTTTACTCCTACGAGCAGTACTTC	CASSGGQPLYSYEQYF	TRBD1	TRBJ2-7	16	once	TRBV9
TGCAGCGGGGACAGGGGGAACACTGAAGCTTTCTTT	CSGDRGNTEAFF	TRBD1	TRBJ1-1	12	.	TRBV29-1
TGTGCCATCAGTGAGTCGGTTCGAGGGGGAACCTCCGAGCAGTACTTC	CAISESVRGGTSEQYF	.	TRBJ2-7	16	.	TRBV10-3
TGTGCCAGCAGCTTGGGGCGCGGGGGGGGATACGAGCAGTACTTC	CASSLGRGGGYEQYF	TRBD2	TRBJ2-7	15	.	TRBV5-6
TGTGCCAGCAGTGCCCCGTACCCAACGGGCGAGCAGTACTTC	CASSAPYPTGEQYF	.	TRBJ2-7	14	once	TRBV2
TGTGCCAGCGGGGGGGACAGGAAGAACACTGAAGCTTTCTTT	CASGGDRKNTEAFF	TRBD1	TRBJ1-1	14	.	TRBV2
TGTGCCAGTAGTATACTGGGTGAGACCCAGTACTTC	CASSILGETQYF	.	TRBJ2-5	12	.	TRBV19
TGTGCCAGCAGTCCCGGACAGTCTCAGCCCCAGCATTTT	CASSPGQSQPQHF	.	TRBJ1-5	13	.	TRBV28
TGTGCCAGTAAGGGCAGGGGAGGAAACACCATATATTTT	CASKGRGGNTIYF	.	TRBJ1-3	13	.	TRBV2
TGCGCCAGCAGCCAAGTCGTCGGTTTAGGCTACACCTTC	CASSQVVGLGYTF	.	TRBJ1-2	13	.	TRBV4-1
TGTGCCAGCAGTCCCGAGGTTTATAGCAATCAGCCCCAGCATTTT	CASSPEVYSNQPQHF	.	TRBJ1-5	15	.	TRBV28
TGTGCCAGCAGCGTAGGGAGCGGGGCGGGCTTTAGCACAGATACGCAGTATTTT	CASSVGSGAGFSTDTQYF	TRBD2	TRBJ2-3	18	.	TRBV9
TGTGCCAGCAGTGATCGGATTCCGGGACAGGGAAATTCACCCCTCCACTTT	CASSDRIPGQGNSPLHF	TRBD1	TRBJ1-6	17	.	TRBV6-1
TGTGCCAGCAGCTTCAGGGACGTTGGGCCCAACGAGCAGTACTTC	CASSFRDVGPNEQYF	.	TRBJ2-7	15	.	TRBV7-9
TGTGCCAGCAGCTTATACGAGGGGGCGCGGACCGGGGAGCTGTTTTTT	CASSLYEGARTGELFF	TRBD1	TRBJ2-2	16	.	TRBV7-2
TGCGCCAGCAGCTTGGAGGGAGGGAGGAACACTGAAGCTTTCTTT	CASSLEGGRNTEAFF	.	TRBJ1-1	15	.	TRBV5-1
TGTGCCAGCAGCTGGGTGGAGAGGGGGGACTACACCTTC	CASSWVERGDYTF	.	TRBJ1-2	13	.	TRBV5-5
TGTGCCAGCAGTGAGGGCCAGCCGGGTGACTATGGCTACACCTTC	CASSEGQPGDYGYTF	.	TRBJ1-2	15	.	TRBV6-1
TGTGCCAGCAGTGACCGGGACAGAAAAGAGACCCAGTACTTC	CASSDRDRKETQYF	TRBD1	TRBJ2-5	14	.	TRBV6-1
TGTGCCAGCAGTCCCTTTACAGCTAATTTGGAGCAGTACTTC	CASSPFTANLEQYF	.	TRBJ2-7	14	.	TRBV7-9
TGCAGTGCTACAGGGCCGGGAAGCTACACCTTC	CSATGPGSYTF	.	TRBJ1-2	11	.	TRBV20-1
TGTGCCAGCAGTGCCCAGGGCCTCTCTGGAAACACCATATATTTT	CASSAQGLSGNTIYF	.	TRBJ1-3	15	.	TRBV2
TGTGCCTGGAGACGGGGGGGTCCGCCCCAGTTGGTTGGCTACACCTTC	CAWRRGGPPQLVGYTF	.	TRBJ1-2	16	.	TRBV30